This T cell receptor (beta chain) was retrieved from a study of tumor and adjacent non-tumor tissue in lung cancer. TCRbeta libraries were built with three rounds of nested PCR, modified from ARM-PCR. TCRdb processed the multiplex PCR reads anew with MiXCR; each CDR3 protein has one entry. The sample carries 60,000 to 65,000 distinct CDR3 sequences, about 61% recorded once. RNA was extracted from bulk tissue without any cell sorting. The normal lung tissue was taken more than 3 cm from the tumor edge. Unmatched junction bases numbered 9, after V lost 3 bases and J lost 4 bases. Germline CDR1 and CDR2: DFQATT and SNEGSKA (reference sequence). The CDR3 loop spans 15 amino acids. This clonotype was seen a handful of times. Its antigen is still unknown. A much larger clone sits a single nucleotide away, making a read error possible. Study outcomes and limitations: Normal lung showed higher cumulative top 100 clone frequency than tumor.

The TCR was taken from a man between 65 and 80 years old with non-small cell lung cancer. Source material: distant non-tumor lung tissue. The V call is TRBV20-1, the J call TRBJ1-5, with TRBD1 identical over 7 bases. CDR3 residues: CSARKTGCRNQPQHF. The CDR3 nucleotides read TGCAGTGCTAGGAAGACAGGGTGCCGGAATCAGCCCCAGCATTTT.